Detailed here is one T cell receptor (beta chain). The antigen remains unidentified. The source of the sample is a study of CD4 T cells in relation to SARS-CoV-2 and coronaviruses. Study-wide background: PBMCs were cultured with antigen for nine to ten days before TCR beta sequencing.

This table comes from immunoSEQ multiplex PCR, and its TCRdb copy is limited to in-frame clones, with some not included. This sample has about 23,000 clones, with approximately 80% found just once. Unexposed donor CD4+ T cells date from about 2011-2018, before the COVID-19 pandemic. Isolation of CD4+ T cells took place after approximately 10 days in culture. Unexposed-donor CD4+ T cells were probed with SARS-CoV-2 S/N and four cold-coronavirus spikes, cells permitting. Sequences were obtained from CD4+ T cells from PBMCs, cultured in vitro. The sequence came from a human donor in good health.

This chain's CDR3 is CASSLDSDPFF. The CDR3 nucleotides are TGTGCCAGCAGCTTGGACTCGGACCCGTTCTTC. The J gene is TRBJ2-1, the V gene TRBV5-4, with D uncertain. V lost 0 bases to trimming and J lost 15 bases, with 10 bases between them. The CDR3 has 11 residues. Per germline, CDR1 SGHNT and CDR2 YYREEE (reference sequence). The full variable domain, completed using reference TRBV5-4 and TRBJ2-1, is ETGVTQSPTHLIKTRGQQVTLRCSSQSGHNTVSWYQQALGQGPQFIFQYYREEENGRGNFPPRFSGLQFPNYSSELNVNALELDDSALYLCASSLDSDPFFGPGTRLTVL.